This T cell receptor beta chain is from a study of radiation and T cells in renal cell carcinoma. Study-wide findings and caveats: Pretreatment tumor biopsies were lacking, so baseline clonotypes are unknown.

As for time point: baseline pretreatment blood. Treatment here: 15 Gy SBRT to primary tumor, nephrectomy 4 weeks later. Clear cell pathology was present in this patient's renal cell carcinoma. Profiling relied on immunoSEQ multiplex PCR, and the TCRdb table lists in-frame clones only, not all of them. Here the sample spans 150,000 or so clones, around four fifths being singletons. To note about this clone: What it binds is unknown.

Per the germline V gene, CDR1 is GTSNPN and CDR2 is SVGIG (reference sequence). Deletions cut 0 bases from V and 0 bases from J, with 8 bases between. The CDR3 contains 14 residues. The origin of this receptor is a woman in her forties or fifties with renal cell carcinoma. The chain carries TRBV30 and TRBJ1-1; unclear D gene. The sample in question was blood, obtained from a patient whose treatment included radiotherapy and nephrectomy. The CDR3 loop is CAWSVGVMNTEAFF. The CDR3 bases are TGTGCCTGGAGTGTAGGCGTCATGAACACTGAAGCTTTCTTT. The whole variable domain, filled in from reference TRBV30 and TRBJ1-1, reads SQTIHQWPATLVQPVGSPLSLECTVEGTSNPNLYWYRQAAGRGLQLLFYSVGIGQISSEVPQNLSASRPQDRQFILSSKKLLLSDSGFYLCAWSVGVMNTEAFFGQGTRLTVV.